This TCR beta chain was sequenced in a study of regulatory T cells in long-lasting Graves disease. Combining iRepertoire HTBI primers with Arm-PCR of CDR3 regions, the authors built TCR beta libraries. In the original processing: Looking across samples, the authors found under 70 TRBV and some 15 TRBJ segments. Via MiXCR, TCRdb re-called the multiplex PCR reads, giving one row per CDR3 protein. For this entry, the V and J calls and clone size follow TCRdb and not the study's own pipeline. The top ten clones hold about 40% of a sample with 320,000 or so distinct CDR3 sequences, approximately 20% of them seen once. CDR3 size: 11 residues. Looked up from germline, CDR1 is SQVTM and CDR2 is ANQGSEA. In this sample, this clonotype turned up a few times. Time point noted: newly diagnosed GD, antithyroid drugs for less than 3 months. The TCR library used RNA extracted from PBMCs.

This receptor was obtained from a female donor with Graves disease. V usage is TRBV29-1 and J usage is TRBJ2-1; unclear D gene. The specimen comprised peripheral blood mononuclear cells (PBMCs), sampled at new diagnosis, from a patient treated with antithyroid drugs. This CDR3 is CTIVYYNEQFF. CDR3 nucleotide sequence: TGCACCATAGTCTACTACAATGAGCAGTTCTTC.